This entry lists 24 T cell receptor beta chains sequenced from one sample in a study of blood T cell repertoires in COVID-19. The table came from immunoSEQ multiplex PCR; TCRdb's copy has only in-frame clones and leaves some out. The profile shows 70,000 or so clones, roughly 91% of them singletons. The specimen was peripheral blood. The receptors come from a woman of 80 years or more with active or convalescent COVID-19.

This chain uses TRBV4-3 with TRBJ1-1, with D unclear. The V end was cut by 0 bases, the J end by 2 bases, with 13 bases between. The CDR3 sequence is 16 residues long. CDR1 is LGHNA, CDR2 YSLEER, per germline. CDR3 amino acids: CASSQDRGRPNTEAFF. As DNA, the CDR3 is TGCGCCAGCAGCCAAGACCGAGGCCGACCCAACACTGAAGCTTTCTTT.

This chain's CDR3 is CASSQDRRGLADTQYF. The CDR3 nucleotides read TGCGCCAGCAGCCAAGATCGACGTGGACTAGCGGATACGCAGTATTTT. This chain connects TRBV4-3 to TRBJ2-3, with 9 bases lining up with TRBD2. Germline V gene sequence: CDR1 LGHNA, CDR2 YSLEER. The CDR3 is 16 residues long. V shed 0 bases, J shed 6 bases, and the junction held 7 bases outside the gene matches.

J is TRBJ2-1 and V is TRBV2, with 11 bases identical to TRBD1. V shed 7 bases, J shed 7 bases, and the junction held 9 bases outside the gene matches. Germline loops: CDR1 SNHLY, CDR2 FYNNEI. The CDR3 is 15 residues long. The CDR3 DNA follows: TGTGCCAGCAAAGGGACAGGGGGATCGGTGAATGAGCAGTTCTTC. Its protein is CASKGTGGSVNEQFF.

The CDR3 nucleotides read TGTGCCAGCAGCTTAGCTAGCGGGGGGATATACAATGAGCAGTTCTTC. This codes for CASSLASGGIYNEQFF. The chain carries TRBV7-2 and TRBJ2-1; 10 bases line up with TRBD2. This CDR3 has 16 residues. Trimming cost V 0 bases and J 4 bases; bases outside gene matches: 3. From germline, CDR1 is SGHTA and CDR2 FQGNSA.

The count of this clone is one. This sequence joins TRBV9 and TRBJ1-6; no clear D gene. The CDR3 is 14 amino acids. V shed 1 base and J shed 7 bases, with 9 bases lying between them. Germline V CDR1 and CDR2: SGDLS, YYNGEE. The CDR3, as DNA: TGTGCCAGCAGCGTATATGCGGGGAATTCACCCCTCCACTTT. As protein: CASSVYAGNSPLHF.

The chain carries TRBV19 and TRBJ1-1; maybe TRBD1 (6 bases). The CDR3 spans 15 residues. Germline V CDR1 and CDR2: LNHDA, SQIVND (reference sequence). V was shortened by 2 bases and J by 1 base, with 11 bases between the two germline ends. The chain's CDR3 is CASSIYRDWNTEAFF. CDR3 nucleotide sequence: TGTGCCAGTAGTATATACAGGGATTGGAACACTGAAGCTTTCTTT.

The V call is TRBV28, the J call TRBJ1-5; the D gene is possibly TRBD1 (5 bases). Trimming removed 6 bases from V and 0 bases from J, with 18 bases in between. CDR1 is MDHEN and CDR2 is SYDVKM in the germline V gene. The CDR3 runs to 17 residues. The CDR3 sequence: CASSDSSLTYSNQPQHF. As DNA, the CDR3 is TGTGCCAGCAGCGACAGCTCTCTTACATATAGCAATCAGCCCCAGCATTTT.

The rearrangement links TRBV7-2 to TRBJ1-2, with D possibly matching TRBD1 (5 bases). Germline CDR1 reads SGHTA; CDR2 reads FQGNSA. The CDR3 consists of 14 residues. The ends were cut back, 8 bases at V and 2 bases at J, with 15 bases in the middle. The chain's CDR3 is CASERGSGNYGYTF. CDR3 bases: TGTGCCAGCGAGCGGGGGAGTGGAAACTATGGCTACACCTTC.

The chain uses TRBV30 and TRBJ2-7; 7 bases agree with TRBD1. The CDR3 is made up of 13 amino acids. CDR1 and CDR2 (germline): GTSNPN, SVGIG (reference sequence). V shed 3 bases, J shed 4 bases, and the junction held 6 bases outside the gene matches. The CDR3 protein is CAWRGDREYEQYF. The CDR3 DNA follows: TGTGCCTGGAGGGGAGACAGGGAGTACGAGCAGTACTTC.

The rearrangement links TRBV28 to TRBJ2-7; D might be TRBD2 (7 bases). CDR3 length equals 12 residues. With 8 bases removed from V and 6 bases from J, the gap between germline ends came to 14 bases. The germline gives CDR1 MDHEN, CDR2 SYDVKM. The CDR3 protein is CASAPRGGEQYF. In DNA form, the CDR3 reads TGTGCCAGCGCGCCGAGGGGGGGCGAGCAGTACTTC.

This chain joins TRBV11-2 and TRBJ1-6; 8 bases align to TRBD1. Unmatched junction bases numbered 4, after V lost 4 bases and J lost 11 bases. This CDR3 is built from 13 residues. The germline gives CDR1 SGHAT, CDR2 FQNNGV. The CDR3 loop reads CASSWTGRTPLHF. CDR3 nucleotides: TGTGCCAGCAGCTGGACAGGGCGTACACCCCTCCACTTT.

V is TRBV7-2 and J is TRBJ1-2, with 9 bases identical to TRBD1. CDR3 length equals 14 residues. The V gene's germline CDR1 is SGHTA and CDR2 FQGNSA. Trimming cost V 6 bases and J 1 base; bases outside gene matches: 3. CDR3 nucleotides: TGTGCCAGCAGGCCGGGACAGGGTAACTATGGCTACACCTTC. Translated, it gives CASRPGQGNYGYTF.

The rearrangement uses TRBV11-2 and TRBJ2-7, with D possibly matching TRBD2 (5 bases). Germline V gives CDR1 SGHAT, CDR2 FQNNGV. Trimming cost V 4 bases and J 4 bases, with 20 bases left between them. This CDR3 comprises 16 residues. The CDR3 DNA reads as TGTGCCAGCAGCTCGCTGAGCCGGGGAATACCTTACGAGCAGTACTTC. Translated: CASSSLSRGIPYEQYF.

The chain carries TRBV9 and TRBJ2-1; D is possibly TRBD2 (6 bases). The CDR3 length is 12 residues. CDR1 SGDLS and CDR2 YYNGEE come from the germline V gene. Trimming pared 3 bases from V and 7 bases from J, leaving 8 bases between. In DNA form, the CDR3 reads TGTGCCAGCAGCGGGAGGGCGAATGAGCAGTTCTTC. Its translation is CASSGRANEQFF.

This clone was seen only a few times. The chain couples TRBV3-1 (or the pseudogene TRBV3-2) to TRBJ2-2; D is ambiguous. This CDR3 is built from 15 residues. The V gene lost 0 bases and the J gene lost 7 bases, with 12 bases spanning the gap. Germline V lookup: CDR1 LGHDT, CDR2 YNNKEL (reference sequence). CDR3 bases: TGTGCCAGCAGCCAAGACTTTTCTCGGGTCGGGGAGCTGTTTTTT. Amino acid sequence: CASSQDFSRVGELFF.

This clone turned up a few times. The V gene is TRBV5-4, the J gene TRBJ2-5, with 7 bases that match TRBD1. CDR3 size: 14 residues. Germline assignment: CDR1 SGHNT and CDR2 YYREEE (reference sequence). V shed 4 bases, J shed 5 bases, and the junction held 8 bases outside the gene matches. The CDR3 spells CASSPPTGKETQYF. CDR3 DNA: TGTGCCAGCAGCCCACCGACAGGGAAGGAGACCCAGTACTTC.

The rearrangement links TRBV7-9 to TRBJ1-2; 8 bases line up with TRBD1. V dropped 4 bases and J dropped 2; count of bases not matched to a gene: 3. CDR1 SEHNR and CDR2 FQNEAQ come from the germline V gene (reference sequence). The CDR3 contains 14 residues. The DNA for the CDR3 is TGTGCCAGCAGCTATCGACAGGGGAACTATGGCTACACCTTC. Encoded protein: CASSYRQGNYGYTF.

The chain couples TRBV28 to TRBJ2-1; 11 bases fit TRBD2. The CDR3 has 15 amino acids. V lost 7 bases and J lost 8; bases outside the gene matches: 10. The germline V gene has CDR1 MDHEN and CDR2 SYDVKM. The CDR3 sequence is CASTHSGGVTDEQFF. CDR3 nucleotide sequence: TGTGCCAGCACCCATAGCGGGGGGGTAACTGATGAGCAGTTCTTC.

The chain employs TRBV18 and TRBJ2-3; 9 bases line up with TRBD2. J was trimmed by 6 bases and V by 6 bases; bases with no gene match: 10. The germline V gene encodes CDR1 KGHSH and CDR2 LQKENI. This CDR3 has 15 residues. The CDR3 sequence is CASSPSGGIRDTQYF. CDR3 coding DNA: TGTGCCAGCTCCCCGAGCGGGGGGATAAGGGATACGCAGTATTTT.

CDR3 residues: CASSLVQSNYGYTF. The DNA of the CDR3 is TGCGCCAGCAGCTTGGTACAGTCTAACTATGGCTACACCTTC. J is TRBJ1-2 and V is TRBV5-1, with D hard to call. The V gene's germline CDR1 is SGHRS and CDR2 YFSETQ. V dropped 0 bases and J dropped 0 bases, with 6 bases sitting between them. This CDR3 spans 14 amino acids.

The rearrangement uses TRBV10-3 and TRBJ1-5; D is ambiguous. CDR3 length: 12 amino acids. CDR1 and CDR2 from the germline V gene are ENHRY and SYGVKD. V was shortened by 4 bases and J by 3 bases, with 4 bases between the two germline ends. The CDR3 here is CAISANNQPQHF. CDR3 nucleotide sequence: TGTGCCATCAGTGCAAACAATCAGCCCCAGCATTTT.

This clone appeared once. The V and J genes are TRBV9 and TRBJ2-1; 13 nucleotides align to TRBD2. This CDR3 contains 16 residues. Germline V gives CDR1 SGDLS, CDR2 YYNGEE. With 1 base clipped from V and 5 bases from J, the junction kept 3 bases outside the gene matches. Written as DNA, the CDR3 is TGTGCCAGCAGCGTACTACTAGCGGGGGGGCACAATGAGCAGTTCTTC. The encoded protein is CASSVLLAGGHNEQFF.

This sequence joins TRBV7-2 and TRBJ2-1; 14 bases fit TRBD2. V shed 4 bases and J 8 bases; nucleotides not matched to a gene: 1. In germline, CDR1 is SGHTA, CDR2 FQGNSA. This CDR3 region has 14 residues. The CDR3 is CASSWGLAGDEQFF. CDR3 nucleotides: TGTGCCAGCAGCTGGGGACTAGCGGGGGATGAGCAGTTCTTC.

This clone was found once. CDR3 sequence reads: CASSLEGTGANVLTF. The CDR3 DNA sequence: TGTGCCAGCAGCTTAGAGGGGACAGGGGCCAACGTCCTGACTTTC. The chain has TRBV7-2 and TRBJ2-6, with a possible D match to TRBD1 (6 bases). Germline V gene lookup returns CDR1 SGHTA and CDR2 FQGNSA. Trimming took off 1 base at V and 4 bases at J, with 8 bases between the two ends. The CDR3 is made up of 15 amino acids.